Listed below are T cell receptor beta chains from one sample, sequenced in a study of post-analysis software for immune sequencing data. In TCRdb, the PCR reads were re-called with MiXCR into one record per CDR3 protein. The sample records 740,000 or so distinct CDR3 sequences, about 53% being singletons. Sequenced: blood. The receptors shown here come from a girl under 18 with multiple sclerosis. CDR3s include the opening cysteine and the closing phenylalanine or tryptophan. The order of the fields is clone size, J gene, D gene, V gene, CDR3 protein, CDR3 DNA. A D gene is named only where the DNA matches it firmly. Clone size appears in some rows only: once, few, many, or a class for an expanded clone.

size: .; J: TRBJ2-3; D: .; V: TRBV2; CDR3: CASRPDEDTDTQYF; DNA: TGTGCCAGCAGGCCGGACGAGGACACAGATACGCAGTATTTT
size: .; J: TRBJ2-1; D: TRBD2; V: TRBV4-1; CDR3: CASSLLGLAVHNEQFF; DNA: TGCGCCAGCAGCCTCTTAGGACTAGCGGTTCACAATGAGCAGTTCTTC
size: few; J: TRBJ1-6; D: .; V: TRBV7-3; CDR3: CASSLDRPYNSPLHF; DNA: TGTGCCAGCAGCTTAGATCGGCCTTATAATTCACCCCTCCACTTT
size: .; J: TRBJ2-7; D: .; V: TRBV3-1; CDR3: CASSHYPGTSYEQYF; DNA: TGTGCCAGCAGCCACTACCCCGGGACGTCCTACGAGCAGTACTTC
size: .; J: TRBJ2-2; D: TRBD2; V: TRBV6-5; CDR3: CASSYSMAGGPGELFF; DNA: TGTGCCAGCAGTTACTCGATGGCGGGGGGGCCCGGGGAGCTGTTTTTT
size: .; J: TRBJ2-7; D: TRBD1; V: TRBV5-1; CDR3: CASSAAGTAEQYF; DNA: TGCGCCAGCAGCGCCGCCGGGACAGCCGAGCAGTACTTC
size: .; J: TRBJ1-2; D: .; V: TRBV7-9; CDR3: CASSLASGNYGYTF; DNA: TGTGCCAGCAGCTTAGCGTCGGGTAACTATGGCTACACCTTC
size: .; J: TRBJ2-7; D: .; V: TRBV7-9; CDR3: CASSLALKDGEQYF; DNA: TGTGCCAGCAGCTTAGCGCTTAAGGACGGCGAGCAGTACTTC
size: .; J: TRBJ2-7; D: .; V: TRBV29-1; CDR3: CSVTAPGPKAYEQYF; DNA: TGCAGCGTGACCGCTCCGGGGCCCAAGGCCTACGAGCAGTACTTC
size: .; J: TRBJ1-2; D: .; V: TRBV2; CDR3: CASSEGTKLTNYGYTF; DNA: TGTGCCAGCAGTGAGGGGACGAAGCTCACTAACTATGGCTACACCTTC
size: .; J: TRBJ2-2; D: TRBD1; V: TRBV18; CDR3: CASSLMGQANTGELFF; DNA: TGTGCCAGCTCACTAATGGGACAGGCGAACACCGGGGAGCTGTTTTTT
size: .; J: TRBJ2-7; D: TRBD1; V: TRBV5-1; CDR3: CASSQTGGVLSYEQYF; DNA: TGCGCCAGCAGCCAAACAGGGGGTGTCCTCTCCTACGAGCAGTACTTC
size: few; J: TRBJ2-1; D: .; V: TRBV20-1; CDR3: CSARLAELQSSYNEQFF; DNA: TGCAGTGCTAGACTAGCAGAGCTTCAAAGCTCCTACAATGAGCAGTTCTTC
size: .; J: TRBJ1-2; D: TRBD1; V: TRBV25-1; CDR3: CASSTGGRGGYTF; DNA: TGTGCCAGCAGCACAGGGGGTCGGGGTGGCTACACCTTC
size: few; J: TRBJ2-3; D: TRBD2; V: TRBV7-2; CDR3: CASSLLAGIADTQYF; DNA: TGTGCCAGCAGCTTACTAGCGGGGATAGCAGATACGCAGTATTTT
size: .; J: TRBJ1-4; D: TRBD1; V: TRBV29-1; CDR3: CSVAKGAANEKLFF; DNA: TGCAGCGTTGCGAAGGGGGCGGCTAATGAAAAACTGTTTTTT
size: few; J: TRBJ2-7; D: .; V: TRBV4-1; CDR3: CASSPVRDYEQYF; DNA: TGCGCCAGCAGCCCCGTGAGGGATTACGAGCAGTACTTC
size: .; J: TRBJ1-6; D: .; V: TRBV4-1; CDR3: CASSQDWGFASYNSPLHF; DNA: TGCGCCAGCAGCCAAGATTGGGGGTTCGCCTCCTATAATTCACCCCTCCACTTT
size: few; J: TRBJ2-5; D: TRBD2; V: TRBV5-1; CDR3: CASSDTSGDQETQYF; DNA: TGCGCCAGCAGCGATACTAGCGGGGATCAAGAGACCCAGTACTTC
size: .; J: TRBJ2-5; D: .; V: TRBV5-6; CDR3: CASSLSWALPQETQYF; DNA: TGTGCCAGCAGCTTGTCTTGGGCTTTACCTCAAGAGACCCAGTACTTC
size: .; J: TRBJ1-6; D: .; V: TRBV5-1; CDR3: CASSLRQGSPLHF; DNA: TGCGCCAGCAGCTTGAGGCAGGGTTCACCCCTCCACTTT
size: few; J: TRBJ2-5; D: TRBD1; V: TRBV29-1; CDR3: CSIRLGTGGETQYF; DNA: TGCAGCATCCGTTTGGGGACAGGGGGAGAGACCCAGTACTTC
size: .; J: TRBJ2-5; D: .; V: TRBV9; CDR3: CASSVAGGGGANEQYF; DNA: TGTGCCAGCAGCGTAGCTGGTGGAGGGGGGGCCAATGAGCAGTACTTC
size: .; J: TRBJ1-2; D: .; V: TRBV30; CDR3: CAWSVRGAYGYTF; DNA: TGTGCCTGGAGTGTACGAGGGGCTTATGGCTACACCTTC
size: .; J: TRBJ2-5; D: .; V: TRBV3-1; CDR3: CASSPPEPQETQYF; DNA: TGTGCCAGCAGCCCACCCGAACCCCAAGAGACCCAGTACTTC
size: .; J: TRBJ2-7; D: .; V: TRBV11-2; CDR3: CASSSNTGSSYEQYF; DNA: TGTGCCAGCAGCTCGAATACAGGTTCCTCCTACGAGCAGTACTTC
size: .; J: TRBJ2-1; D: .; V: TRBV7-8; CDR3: CASSIAGGGRVSPFF; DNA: TGTGCCAGCAGCATAGCCGGGGGCGGTAGGGTCAGTCCGTTCTTC
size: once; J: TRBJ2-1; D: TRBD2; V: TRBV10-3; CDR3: CAISEREGLTTEQFF; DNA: TGTGCCATCAGTGAGCGGGAGGGCCTTACGACGGAGCAGTTCTTC
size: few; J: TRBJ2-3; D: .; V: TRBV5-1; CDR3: CASTLGGQRTDTQYF; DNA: TGCGCCAGCACCTTGGGTGGCCAACGCACAGATACGCAGTATTTT
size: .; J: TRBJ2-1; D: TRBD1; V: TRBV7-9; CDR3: CASSLGQGGLYNEQFF; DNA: TGTGCCAGCAGCTTAGGACAGGGTGGCTTATACAATGAGCAGTTCTTC
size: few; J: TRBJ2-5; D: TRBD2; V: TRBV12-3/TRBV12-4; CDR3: CASSLTSGRETQYF; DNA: TGTGCCAGCAGCTTGACTAGCGGGAGGGAGACCCAGTACTTC
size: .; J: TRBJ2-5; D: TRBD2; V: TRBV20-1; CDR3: CSAIPAGTSGGETQYF; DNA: TGCAGTGCTATTCCCGCCGGGACTAGCGGGGGAGAGACCCAGTACTTC
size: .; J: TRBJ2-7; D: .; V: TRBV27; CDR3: CASSFSPQGSEQYF; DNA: TGTGCCAGCAGTTTTTCCCCACAGGGCTCCGAGCAGTACTTC
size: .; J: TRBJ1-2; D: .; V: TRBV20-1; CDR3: CSARVYSGYTF; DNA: TGCAGTGCTAGAGTTTATAGTGGCTACACCTTC
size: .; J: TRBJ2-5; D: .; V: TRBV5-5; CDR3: CASSPGGGRQETQYF; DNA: TGTGCCAGCAGCCCAGGTGGGGGTAGACAAGAGACCCAGTACTTC
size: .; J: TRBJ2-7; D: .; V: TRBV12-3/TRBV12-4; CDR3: CASRVSGLNEQYF; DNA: TGTGCCAGCCGGGTATCGGGACTCAACGAGCAGTACTTC
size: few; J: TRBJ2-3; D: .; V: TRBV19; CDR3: CASSISEGTAGTQYF; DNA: TGTGCCAGTAGTATCTCGGAGGGTACGGCGGGTACGCAGTATTTT
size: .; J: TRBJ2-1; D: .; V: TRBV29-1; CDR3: CSVEDFVRVSHEQFF; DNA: TGCAGCGTTGAAGATTTTGTAAGGGTCAGCCATGAGCAGTTCTTC
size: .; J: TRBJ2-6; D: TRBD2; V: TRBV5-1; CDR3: CASSFGGLGANVLTF; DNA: TGCGCCAGCAGCTTCGGGGGGTTAGGGGCCAACGTCCTGACTTTC
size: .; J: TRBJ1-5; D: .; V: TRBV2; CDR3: CASSGATSNQPQHF; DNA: TGTGCCAGCAGTGGGGCCACTAGCAATCAGCCCCAGCATTTT
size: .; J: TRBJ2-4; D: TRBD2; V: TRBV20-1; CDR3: CSAAQLAGGPNIQYF; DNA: TGCAGTGCGGCTCAACTAGCGGGAGGTCCCAACATTCAGTACTTC
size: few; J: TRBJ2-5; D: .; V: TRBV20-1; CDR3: CSASLPTVNQETQYF; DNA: TGCAGTGCTAGCCTACCTACAGTTAACCAAGAGACCCAGTACTTC
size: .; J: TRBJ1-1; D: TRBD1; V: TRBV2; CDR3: CASSDFLRSNRGRIDTEAFF; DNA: TGTGCCAGCAGTGACTTCCTACGCTCCAACAGGGGGAGAATAGACACTGAAGCTTTCTTT
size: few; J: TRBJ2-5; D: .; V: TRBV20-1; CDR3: CSAKFRDETQYF; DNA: TGCAGTGCTAAGTTCAGGGATGAGACCCAGTACTTC